This is a list of T cell receptor beta chains from one sample in a study of beta chain features in type 1 diabetes. Using immunoSEQ multiplex PCR, the repertoire was profiled, and TCRdb retains in-frame clones only, with some absent. The sample contains 300,000 to 400,000 clones, about 10% of which appear only once. The sample was naive CD4+ T cells from blood. The receptors stem from a woman aged 25-40 years in good health. The CDR3 runs from the conserved cysteine through the conserved F or W. The D gene is left open where the match is weak. Part of the rows lack a size; the others show once, few, many or a class for expanded clones.

.	TRBV11-2	.	TRBJ2-5	CASSPIQGSEAQYF	TGTGCCAGCAGCCCGATACAGGGTTCGGAGGCCCAGTACTTC
.	TRBV30	.	TRBJ1-4	CAWSSAGLLFF	TGTGCCTGGAGTTCGGCGGGCCTACTGTTTTTT
.	TRBV18	few	TRBJ1-1	CASSPDLLSANTEAFF	TGTGCCAGCTCACCCGACCTACTCAGCGCGAACACTGAAGCTTTCTTT
TRBD1	TRBV5-4	.	TRBJ1-1	CASSSGQGAYAFF	TGTGCCAGCAGCTCCGGACAGGGGGCCTATGCTTTCTTT
.	TRBV12-5	.	TRBJ1-2	CASGLKKLHGYTF	TGTGCTAGTGGTTTGAAAAAACTGCATGGCTACACCTTC
.	TRBV7-4	few	TRBJ2-7	CASSLQVGQYF	TGTGCCAGCAGCTTACAGGTCGGTCAGTACTTC
.	TRBV18	few	TRBJ2-5	CASSPLAQETQYF	TGTGCCAGCTCACCATTAGCTCAAGAGACCCAGTACTTC
.	TRBV10-3	few	TRBJ1-2	CAISERAGLDYGYTF	TGTGCCATCAGTGAGAGAGCAGGCCTTGACTATGGCTACACCTTC
TRBD1	TRBV10-3	.	TRBJ2-5	CAISEGGAETQYF	TGTGCCATCAGTGAAGGGGGCGCGGAGACCCAGTACTTC
.	TRBV5-1	.	TRBJ2-5	CASSSVYQETQYF	TGCGCCAGCAGCAGCGTGTACCAAGAGACCCAGTACTTC
.	TRBV6-4	.	TRBJ1-1	CASSDLPGMNTEAFF	TGTGCCAGCAGTGACCTCCCGGGGATGAACACTGAAGCTTTCTTT
TRBD1	TRBV29-1	few	TRBJ2-5	CSVETGTRETQYF	TGCAGCGTTGAGACAGGGACGCGGGAGACCCAGTACTTC
.	TRBV9	few	TRBJ1-3	CASSGELSGNTIYF	TGTGCCAGCAGCGGAGAGCTCTCTGGAAACACCATATATTTT
TRBD1	TRBV5-1	.	TRBJ2-3	CASSYATGSTDTQYF	TGCGCCAGCAGCTACGCGACAGGGAGCACAGATACGCAGTATTTT
.	TRBV5-1	.	TRBJ1-2	CASSLAAELRDYGYTF	TGCGCCAGCAGCTTGGCGGCGGAGCTAAGAGACTATGGCTACACCTTC
TRBD2	TRBV9	.	TRBJ2-5	CASSVAPSGIETQYF	TGTGCCAGCAGCGTAGCTCCTAGCGGGATAGAGACCCAGTACTTC
TRBD1	TRBV6-1	few	TRBJ1-5	CASSVPRDSLSNQPQHF	TGTGCCAGCAGTGTGCCCCGGGACAGCCTTAGCAATCAGCCCCAGCATTTT
TRBD1	TRBV18	.	TRBJ2-7	CASSPQTGAYEQYF	TGTGCCAGCTCACCACAAACAGGGGCCTACGAGCAGTACTTC
.	TRBV18	few	TRBJ2-1	CASSPNGDSYNEQFF	TGTGCCAGCTCACCAAACGGGGACTCCTACAATGAGCAGTTCTTC
.	TRBV6-5	few	TRBJ2-7	CASKLQGSTYEQYF	TGTGCCAGCAAACTTCAGGGGTCCACCTACGAGCAGTACTTC
.	TRBV7-2	.	TRBJ2-7	CASSQLGGGEQYF	TGTGCCAGCAGCCAATTGGGGGGAGGCGAGCAGTACTTC
.	TRBV7-9	few	TRBJ1-5	CASSLSGGVNQPQHF	TGTGCCAGCAGCTTATCGGGCGGGGTCAATCAGCCCCAGCATTTT
.	TRBV4-3	.	TRBJ1-2	CASSQDLGRESYTF	TGCGCCAGCAGCCAAGATCTTGGGCGCGAATCTTACACCTTC
.	TRBV7-9	few	TRBJ2-7	CASVVEHEQYF	TGTGCCAGCGTGGTAGAACACGAGCAGTACTTC
.	TRBV6-5	.	TRBJ2-3	CASRMDSVGTDTQYF	TGTGCCAGCAGGATGGACTCGGTGGGCACAGATACGCAGTATTTT
.	TRBV7-9	few	TRBJ1-5	CASNQGGQPQHF	TGTGCCAGCAACCAGGGTGGTCAGCCCCAGCATTTT
.	TRBV6-6	.	TRBJ2-3	CASRLMLASTDTQYF	TGTGCCAGCAGACTAATGCTAGCGAGCACAGATACGCAGTATTTT
TRBD1	TRBV4-2	few	TRBJ2-6	CASSRGQGAGANVLTF	TGTGCCAGCAGCCGGGGCCAGGGGGCTGGGGCCAACGTCCTGACTTTC
.	TRBV18	.	TRBJ1-5	CASSPWTADSNQPQHF	TGTGCCAGCTCACCATGGACAGCTGATAGCAATCAGCCCCAGCATTTT
.	TRBV18	few	TRBJ1-1	CASSVTGGNTEAFF	TGTGCCAGCTCAGTAACGGGGGGCAACACTGAAGCTTTCTTT
.	TRBV7-2	few	TRBJ2-3	CASSLVRSSESTDTQYF	TGTGCCAGCAGCTTAGTGAGGTCTAGCGAAAGCACAGATACGCAGTATTTT
TRBD1	TRBV18	.	TRBJ2-1	CASSPAGQAYNEQFF	TGTGCCAGCTCACCTGCGGGACAGGCCTACAATGAGCAGTTCTTC